A selection of T cell receptor beta chains follows, all from one sample in a study of blood T cell repertoires in COVID-19. Profiling relied on immunoSEQ multiplex PCR, and the TCRdb table lists in-frame clones only, not all of them. The data hold approximately 300,000 clones, with 90% observed a single time. What was sequenced was peripheral blood. All receptors come from a woman between 45 and 60 years old with COVID-19, enrolled during active disease. CDR3s include the opening cysteine and the closing phenylalanine or tryptophan. Each record gives: J gene, D gene, V gene, clone size, CDR3 DNA, CDR3 protein. A D gene is named only where the DNA matches it firmly. Only some rows state a clone size, as once, few, many or a class for expanded clones.

>TRBJ2-3|.|TRBV5-5|.
TGTGCCAGCAGCCCCTTGAGCACAGATACGCAGTATTTT
CASSPLSTDTQYF
>TRBJ2-7|.|TRBV30|.
TGTGCCTGCGTCACAACCTACGAGCAGTACTTC
CACVTTYEQYF
>TRBJ2-7|TRBD1|TRBV7-9|.
TGTGCCAGCAGCCACAGGGGGGCCTACGAGCAGTACTTC
CASSHRGAYEQYF
>TRBJ1-3|.|TRBV9|.
TGTGCCAGCAGCGTAGTGAGCGGGGCCGGAAACACCATATATTTT
CASSVVSGAGNTIYF
>TRBJ1-1|.|TRBV3-1/TRBV3-2|.
TGTGCCAGCAGCCCCCAGGGGCGTTTAAAGAACACTGAAGCTTTCTTT
CASSPQGRLKNTEAFF
>TRBJ1-2|.|TRBV3-1/TRBV3-2|.
TGTGCCAGCAGCCGACAGACTAACTATGGCTACACCTTC
CASSRQTNYGYTF
>TRBJ2-1|.|TRBV5-1|.
TGCGCCAGCAGCTTGGTAGACTACAATGAGCAGTTCTTC
CASSLVDYNEQFF
>TRBJ2-3|TRBD2|TRBV24-1|.
TGTGCCACCAGTCCCGGCCGACTAGCCACAGATACGCAGTATTTT
CATSPGRLATDTQYF
>TRBJ2-1|TRBD2|TRBV18|.
TGTGCCAGCTCACGGCTAGCGGATAACAATGAGCAGTTCTTC
CASSRLADNNEQFF
>TRBJ2-6|.|TRBV27|.
TGTGCCAGCAGTTTTTTAGGAGGTCTGGGTCCCTCTGGGGCCAACGTCCTGACTTTC
CASSFLGGLGPSGANVLTF
>TRBJ2-3|TRBD2|TRBV11-2|few
TGTGCCAGCAGCTTCTCTAGCGGGAGTGTAGATACGCAGTATTTT
CASSFSSGSVDTQYF
>TRBJ2-1|TRBD2|TRBV5-1|.
TGCGCCAGCAGCCTACTAGCGGGAACAGAGCATGAGCAGTTCTTC
CASSLLAGTEHEQFF
>TRBJ2-5|.|TRBV19|.
TGTGCCAGTAGTAGTAGCGGTCCAGGCCCCGAGACCCAGTACTTC
CASSSSGPGPETQYF
>TRBJ1-1|.|TRBV6-2/TRBV6-3|.
TGTGCCAGCAGTCAGATTTACACTGAAGCTTTCTTT
CASSQIYTEAFF
>TRBJ2-1|TRBD2|TRBV4-1|.
TGCGCCAGCAGCTTGCCGGGACTAGCGGGAGTGGGGCAGTTCTTC
CASSLPGLAGVGQFF
>TRBJ1-5|.|TRBV27|.
TGTGCCAGCAGTTTAGTCGGCGGCCGAGAGCCCCAGCATTTT
CASSLVGGREPQHF
>TRBJ1-4|.|TRBV5-1|.
TGCGCCAGCAGTCAACCCACCGGGGCAACTAATGAAAAACTGTTTTTT
CASSQPTGATNEKLFF
>TRBJ2-5|.|TRBV11-2|.
TGTGCCAGCATGCTCGGTGGTGAAGAGACCCAGTACTTC
CASMLGGEETQYF
>TRBJ2-2|TRBD2|TRBV7-2|.
TGTGCCAGCAGGACGACTGGCGGGAGGGGGCGCACCGGGGAGCTGTTTTTT
CASRTTGGRGRTGELFF
>TRBJ2-2|.|TRBV7-9|.
TGTGCCAGCAGCTTATTGCCTAGCGGGGAGCTGTTTTTT
CASSLLPSGELFF
>TRBJ1-2|TRBD1|TRBV5-1|.
TGCGCCAGCAGCGTGGAGGGGGCGGCATATGGCTACACCTTC
CASSVEGAAYGYTF
>TRBJ2-7|.|TRBV3-1/TRBV3-2|once
TGTGCCAGCAGCCAATCCCCCGCGACATTCTACGAGCAGTACTTC
CASSQSPATFYEQYF
>TRBJ2-7|TRBD1|TRBV7-9|.
TGTGCCAGCAGCCCAAGTCTGCGACAGGGTAGCTCCTACGAGCAGTACTTC
CASSPSLRQGSSYEQYF
>TRBJ2-3|TRBD2|TRBV5-4|.
TGTGCCAGCAGCCAATCGGGACTAGCAAGAGGATCTAGCACAGATACGCAGTATTTT
CASSQSGLARGSSTDTQYF
>TRBJ2-7|TRBD2|TRBV9|.
TGTGCCAGCAGCCCCCGGCTAGCGGGAGTGGGAAGTGGCGAGCAGTACTTC
CASSPRLAGVGSGEQYF
>TRBJ2-5|TRBD1|TRBV7-9|.
TGTGCCAGCAGCAGTACGGGACAGTACATGGAGACCCAGTACTTC
CASSSTGQYMETQYF
>TRBJ2-7|TRBD1|TRBV11-2|.
TGTGCCAGCAGCTTAGATGGGCGACAGGGGGCCGAGCAGTACTTC
CASSLDGRQGAEQYF
>TRBJ1-2|.|TRBV29-1|.
TGCAGCGTTGGAGAGGGAGGGGCTGGCTACACCTTC
CSVGEGGAGYTF
>TRBJ2-7|TRBD2|TRBV27|.
TGTGCCAGCAGTCCGCCCAGACTAGCGTCTAGCGAGCAGTACTTC
CASSPPRLASSEQYF
>TRBJ2-7|.|TRBV6-2/TRBV6-3|.
TGTGCCAGCAGTTATCCACCGACAGTAGCCCCTGAGCAGTACTTC
CASSYPPTVAPEQYF
>TRBJ1-5|TRBD1|TRBV27|.
TGTGCCAGCAGTTCCAGGGGGTATAGCAATCAGCCCCAGCATTTT
CASSSRGYSNQPQHF
>TRBJ2-1|.|TRBV24-1|.
TGTGCCACCAGTGATCCCAGGCGGGGACTCTACAATGAGCAGTTCTTC
CATSDPRRGLYNEQFF
>TRBJ2-5|TRBD2|TRBV6-4|.
TGTGCCAGCAGACTACTAGGGACTAGCGAGAGTGTAGGAGAGACCCAGTACTTC
CASRLLGTSESVGETQYF
>TRBJ2-7|.|TRBV10-3|.
TGTGCCATCAGGGGAGTCGCGGGGAACTACGAGCAGTACTTC
CAIRGVAGNYEQYF
>TRBJ1-3|.|TRBV11-2|.
TGTGCCAGCAGCTTAGGGGGGCCTGGAAACACCATATATTTT
CASSLGGPGNTIYF
>TRBJ2-5|.|TRBV5-5|.
TGTGCCAGCAGCTTGGGTGTAGCAGCAGAGACCCAGTACTTC
CASSLGVAAETQYF
>TRBJ1-2|TRBD1|TRBV6-5|.
TGTGCCAGCAGGCGGGGACAGCTAAGTAACTATGGCTACACCTTC
CASRRGQLSNYGYTF
>TRBJ2-5|TRBD1|TRBV5-1|.
TGCGCCAGCAGCTTGGTGGACAGGAATCAAGAGACCCAGTACTTC
CASSLVDRNQETQYF
>TRBJ2-7|TRBD2|TRBV3-1/TRBV3-2|.
TGTGCCAGCAGCGCGGCGGGAGAGGCCTACGAGCAGTACTTC
CASSAAGEAYEQYF
>TRBJ2-7|.|TRBV18|.
TGTGCCAGCTCACCACCAGGGGACTACGAGCAGTACTTC
CASSPPGDYEQYF
>TRBJ2-5|.|TRBV11-2|.
TGTGCCAGCAGCTCGGGCAGGGTCCAAGAGACCCAGTACTTC
CASSSGRVQETQYF
>TRBJ2-1|.|TRBV11-1|.
TGTGCCAGCAGCCCCGGGGGTGAGCAGTTCTTC
CASSPGGEQFF
>TRBJ2-5|TRBD2|TRBV5-4|.
TGTGCCAGCAGCTTGTGGACTAGCGGAGGGGAGACCCAGTACTTC
CASSLWTSGGETQYF
>TRBJ1-1|TRBD1|TRBV29-1|.
TGCAGCGTCTCCAGGGGGTCTGAAGCTTTCTTT
CSVSRGSEAFF
>TRBJ2-2|TRBD1|TRBV24-1|.
TGTGCCACCAGTGATTTGGGCCAGGGGACAGGAGACGGGGAGCTGTTTTTT
CATSDLGQGTGDGELFF
>TRBJ2-7|TRBD1|TRBV9|.
TGTGCCAGCAGCGCCGGGACAGCCTACGAGCAGTACTTC
CASSAGTAYEQYF
>TRBJ2-1|TRBD2|TRBV7-3|.
TGTGCCAGCGGTTTAGCGGGGCCGGCCTACAATGAGCAGTTCTTC
CASGLAGPAYNEQFF
>TRBJ2-2|TRBD1|TRBV5-4|.
TGTGCCAGCAGCCAGGACAGGGGAAAAACCGGGGAGCTGTTTTTT
CASSQDRGKTGELFF
>TRBJ2-3|.|TRBV4-1|.
TGCGCCAGCAGCCAACAGGACTGGACCCTTTCTACAGATACGCAGTATTTT
CASSQQDWTLSTDTQYF
>TRBJ2-3|.|TRBV7-8|.
TGTGCCAGCAGCTTAGAGTCGGCAGGGAGCGGGACAGATACGCAGTATTTT
CASSLESAGSGTDTQYF
>TRBJ1-1|TRBD1|TRBV12-3/TRBV12-4|.
TGTGCCAGCGGAAGGGGGCACACTGAAGCTTTCTTT
CASGRGHTEAFF
>TRBJ2-1|.|TRBV7-2|.
TGTGCCAGCAGGGAGATGGCCGGAAGCTCCTACAATGAGCAGTTCTTC
CASREMAGSSYNEQFF
>TRBJ2-5|TRBD1|TRBV18|.
TGTGCCAGCCGCCCACGGACAGGCATACAAGAGACCCAGTACTTC
CASRPRTGIQETQYF
>TRBJ2-5|TRBD2|TRBV6-5|.
TGTGCCAGCCTTCGACTAGCGGGAGAGGGAGAGACCCAGTACTTC
CASLRLAGEGETQYF
>TRBJ2-7|.|TRBV5-4|.
TGTGCCAGCAGCTCCGGGACTCAAAGGGGCGAGCAGTACTTC
CASSSGTQRGEQYF